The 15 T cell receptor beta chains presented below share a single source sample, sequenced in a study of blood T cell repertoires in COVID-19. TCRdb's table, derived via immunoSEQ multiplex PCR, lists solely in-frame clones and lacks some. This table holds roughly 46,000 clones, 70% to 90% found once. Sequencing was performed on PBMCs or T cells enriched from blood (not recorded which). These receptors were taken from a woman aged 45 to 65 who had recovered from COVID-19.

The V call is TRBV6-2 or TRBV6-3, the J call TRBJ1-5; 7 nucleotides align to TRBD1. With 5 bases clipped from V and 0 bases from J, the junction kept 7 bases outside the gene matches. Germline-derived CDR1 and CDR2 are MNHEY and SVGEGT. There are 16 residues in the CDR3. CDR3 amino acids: CASSDEGQYSNQPQHF. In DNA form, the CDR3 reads TGTGCCAGCAGTGACGAGGGACAGTATAGCAATCAGCCCCAGCATTTT.

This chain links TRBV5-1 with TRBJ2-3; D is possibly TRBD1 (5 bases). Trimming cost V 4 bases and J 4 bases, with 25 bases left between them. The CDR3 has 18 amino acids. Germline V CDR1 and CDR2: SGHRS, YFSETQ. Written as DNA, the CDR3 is TGCGCCAGCAGCCTACTCGCCACTTCTGGGGCTCGTGCAGATACGCAGTATTTT. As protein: CASSLLATSGARADTQYF. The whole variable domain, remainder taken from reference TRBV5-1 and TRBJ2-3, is KAGVTQTPRYLIKTRGQQVTLSCSPISGHRSVSWYQQTPGQGLQFLFEYFSETQRNKGNFPGRFSGRQFSNSRSEMNVSTLELGDSALYLCASSLLATSGARADTQYFGPGTRLTVL.

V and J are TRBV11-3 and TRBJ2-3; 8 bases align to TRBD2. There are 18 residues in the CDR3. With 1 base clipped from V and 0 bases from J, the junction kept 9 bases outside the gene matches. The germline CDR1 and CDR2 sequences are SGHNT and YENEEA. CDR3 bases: TGTGCCAGCAGCTTAGGCGTCTCACTAGCGGCCAGCACAGATACGCAGTATTTT. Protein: CASSLGVSLAASTDTQYF.

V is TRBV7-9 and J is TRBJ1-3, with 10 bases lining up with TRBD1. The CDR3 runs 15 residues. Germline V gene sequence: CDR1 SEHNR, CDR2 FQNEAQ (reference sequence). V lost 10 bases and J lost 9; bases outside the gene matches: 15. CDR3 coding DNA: TGTGCCATCCTTAATCCGGGACAGGGGTGGTCCACCATATATTTT. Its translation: CAILNPGQGWSTIYF. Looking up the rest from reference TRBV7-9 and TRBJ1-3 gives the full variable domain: DTGVSQNPRHKITKRGQNVTFRCDPISEHNRLYWYRQTLGQGPEFLTYFQNEAQLEKSRLLSDRFSAERPKGSFSTLEIQRTEQGDSAMYLCAILNPGQGWSTIYFGEGSWLTVV.

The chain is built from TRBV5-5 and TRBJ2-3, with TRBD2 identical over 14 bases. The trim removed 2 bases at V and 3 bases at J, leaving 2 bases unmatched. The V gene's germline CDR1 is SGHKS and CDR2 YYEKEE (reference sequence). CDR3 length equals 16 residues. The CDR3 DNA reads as TGTGCCAGCAGCTTCGGGACTAGCGGGAGTACAGATACGCAGTATTTT. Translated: CASSFGTSGSTDTQYF.

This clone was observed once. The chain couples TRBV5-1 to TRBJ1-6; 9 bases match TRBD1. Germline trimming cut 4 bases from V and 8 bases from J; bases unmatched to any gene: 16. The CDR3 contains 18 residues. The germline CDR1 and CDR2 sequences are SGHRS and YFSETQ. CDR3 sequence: CASSPYALRDRAYSPLHF. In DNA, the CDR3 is TGCGCCAGCAGCCCCTACGCTTTACGGGACAGGGCTTATTCACCCCTCCACTTT. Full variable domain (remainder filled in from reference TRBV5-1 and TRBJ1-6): KAGVTQTPRYLIKTRGQQVTLSCSPISGHRSVSWYQQTPGQGLQFLFEYFSETQRNKGNFPGRFSGRQFSNSRSEMNVSTLELGDSALYLCASSPYALRDRAYSPLHFGNGTRLTVT.

CDR3 DNA: TGTGCCAGCAGTTTACGCGGACAGGGGGCGTATGGCTACACCTTC. Translation: CASSLRGQGAYGYTF. The chain is built from TRBV28 and TRBJ1-2; the match to TRBD1 covers 11 bases. The V segment lost 2 bases and the J segment 5 bases; nucleotides outside the gene matches: 4. Germline CDR1 and CDR2: MDHEN and SYDVKM. This CDR3 spans 15 amino acids.

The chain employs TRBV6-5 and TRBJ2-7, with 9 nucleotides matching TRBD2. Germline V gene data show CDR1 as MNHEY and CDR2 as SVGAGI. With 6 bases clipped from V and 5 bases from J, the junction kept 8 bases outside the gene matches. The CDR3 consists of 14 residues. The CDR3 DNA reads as TGTGCCAGCAGCCGAGGGACTAGCCAGCACGAGCAGTACTTC. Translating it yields CASSRGTSQHEQYF.

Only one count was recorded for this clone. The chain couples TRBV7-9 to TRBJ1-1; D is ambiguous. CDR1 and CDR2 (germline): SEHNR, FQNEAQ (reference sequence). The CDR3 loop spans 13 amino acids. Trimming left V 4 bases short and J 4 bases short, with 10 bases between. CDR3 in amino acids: CASSWEAGTEAFF. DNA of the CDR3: TGTGCCAGCAGCTGGGAGGCGGGCACTGAAGCTTTCTTT.

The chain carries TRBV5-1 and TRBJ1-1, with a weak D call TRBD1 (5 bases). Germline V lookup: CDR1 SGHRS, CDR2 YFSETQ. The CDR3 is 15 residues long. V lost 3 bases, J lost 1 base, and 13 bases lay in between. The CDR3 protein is CASSSEGWQNTEAFF. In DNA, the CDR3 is TGCGCCAGCAGCTCGGAGGGGTGGCAGAACACTGAAGCTTTCTTT.

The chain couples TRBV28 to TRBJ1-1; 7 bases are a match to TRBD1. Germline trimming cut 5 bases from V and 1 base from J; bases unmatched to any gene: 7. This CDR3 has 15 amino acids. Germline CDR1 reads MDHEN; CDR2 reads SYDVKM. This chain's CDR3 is CASSTTGAQNTEAFF. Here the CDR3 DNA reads TGTGCCAGCAGTACCACAGGGGCCCAGAACACTGAAGCTTTCTTT. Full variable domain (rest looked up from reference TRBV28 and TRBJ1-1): DVKVTQSSRYLVKRTGEKVFLECVQDMDHENMFWYRQDPGLGLRLIYFSYDVKMKEKGDIPEGYSVSREKKERFSLILESASTNQTSMYLCASSTTGAQNTEAFFGQGTRLTVV.

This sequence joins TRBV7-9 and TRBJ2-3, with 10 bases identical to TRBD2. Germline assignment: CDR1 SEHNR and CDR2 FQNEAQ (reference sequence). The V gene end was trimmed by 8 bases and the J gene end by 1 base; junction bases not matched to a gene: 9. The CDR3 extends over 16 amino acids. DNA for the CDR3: TGTGCCAGCCAGTTTTCCGGGACTAGCGGCACAGATACGCAGTATTTT. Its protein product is CASQFSGTSGTDTQYF.

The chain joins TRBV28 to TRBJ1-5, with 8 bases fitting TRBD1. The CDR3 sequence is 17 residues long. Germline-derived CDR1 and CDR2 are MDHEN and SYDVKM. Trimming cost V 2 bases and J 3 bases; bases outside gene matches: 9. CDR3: CASSLRTGRDLNQPQHF. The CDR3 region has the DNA TGTGCCAGCAGTTTACGGACAGGGCGTGACCTCAATCAGCCCCAGCATTTT. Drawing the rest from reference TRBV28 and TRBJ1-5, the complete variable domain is DVKVTQSSRYLVKRTGEKVFLECVQDMDHENMFWYRQDPGLGLRLIYFSYDVKMKEKGDIPEGYSVSREKKERFSLILESASTNQTSMYLCASSLRTGRDLNQPQHFGDGTRLSIL.

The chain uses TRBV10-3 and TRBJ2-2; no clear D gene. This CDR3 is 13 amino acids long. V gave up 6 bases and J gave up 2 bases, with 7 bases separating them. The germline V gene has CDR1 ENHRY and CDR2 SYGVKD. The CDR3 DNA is TGTGCCATCAGAATCACAAACACCGGGGAGCTGTTTTTT. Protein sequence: CAIRITNTGELFF.

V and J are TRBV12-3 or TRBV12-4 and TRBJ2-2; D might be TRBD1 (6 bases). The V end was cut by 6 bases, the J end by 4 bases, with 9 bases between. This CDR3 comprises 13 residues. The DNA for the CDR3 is TGTGCCAGCAGCGGGACAAGCACCGGGGAGCTGTTTTTT. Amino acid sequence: CASSGTSTGELFF.